These 8 T cell receptor beta chains originate from one sample sequenced in a study of blood T cell repertoires in COVID-19. Method: immunoSEQ multiplex PCR; TCRdb's copy keeps in-frame clones and lacks some. The sample lists roughly 170,000 clones, approximately 90% seen once, with roughly 0.9% in the top ten. Sequencing used peripheral blood. The source of these receptors is a woman under 30 who had recovered from COVID-19.

The V and J genes are TRBV11-2 and TRBJ2-4; unclear D gene. The length of the CDR3 is 16 residues. Germline CDR1 and CDR2: SGHAT and FQNNGV. V was cut by 0 bases and J by 3 bases, with 12 bases left in between. The CDR3: CASSLDQRSYKNIQYF. CDR3 DNA sequence: TGTGCCAGCAGCTTAGACCAGCGATCGTACAAAAACATTCAGTACTTC.

This chain joins TRBV19 and TRBJ1-2, with D perhaps matching TRBD1 (6 bases). Germline V gene lookup returns CDR1 LNHDA and CDR2 SQIVND (reference sequence). Between the trimmed V and J ends, which lost 7 bases and 3 bases, there was a span of 15 bases. The CDR3 has 14 residues. This chain's CDR3 is CASKWGQRDYGYTF. Written as DNA, the CDR3 is TGTGCCAGTAAATGGGGACAACGGGACTATGGCTACACCTTC.

The chain carries TRBV7-2 and TRBJ2-3; 9 bases align to TRBD2. The CDR3 loop spans 17 amino acids. In germline, CDR1 is SGHTA, CDR2 FQGNSA. Trimming cost V 3 bases and J 2 bases; bases outside gene matches: 9. DNA of the CDR3: TGTGCCAGCAGCTTCCCTTCGGGCGGGGGGGCCACAGATACGCAGTATTTT. As protein: CASSFPSGGGATDTQYF.

The V gene is TRBV18, the J gene TRBJ1-2; D may be TRBD1 (6 bases). Germline CDR1 reads KGHSH; CDR2 reads LQKENI. The V end was cut by 3 bases, the J end by 3 bases, with 11 bases between. The CDR3 covers 14 residues. Here the CDR3 reads CASSPDGGDYGYTF. CDR3 in DNA: TGTGCCAGCTCACCCGATGGGGGCGACTATGGCTACACCTTC.

The chain uses TRBV11-3 and TRBJ2-5; a possible D gene is TRBD1 (6 bases). There are 17 residues in the CDR3. Trimming stripped 1 base from V and 2 bases from J, with 17 bases between. CDR1 and CDR2 (germline): SGHNT, YENEEA. CDR3 residues: CASSLGRGRIQQETQYF. CDR3 nucleotide sequence: TGTGCCAGCAGCTTAGGCAGGGGCCGCATCCAGCAAGAGACCCAGTACTTC.

The genes are TRBV5-6 and TRBJ2-7; 10 nucleotides agree with TRBD2. The CDR3 sequence is 17 residues long. Germline V gene data show CDR1 as SGHDT and CDR2 as YYEEEE. Germline trimming cut 4 bases from V and 2 bases from J; bases unmatched to any gene: 12. This chain's CDR3 is CASSGWEEREGAYEQYV. Here the CDR3 DNA reads TGTGCCAGCAGCGGTTGGGAGGAGCGGGAGGGTGCCTACGAGCAGTACGTC.

The V and J genes are TRBV7-9 and TRBJ2-2; 8 nucleotides agree with TRBD1. Germline V CDR1 and CDR2: SEHNR, FQNEAQ (reference sequence). The CDR3 runs to 15 residues. The junction had 8 bases not matched to a gene; V was cut back by 6 bases and J by 5 bases. CDR3 protein: CASRSGTGGTGELFF. CDR3 bases: TGTGCCAGCAGATCCGGGACAGGAGGAACCGGGGAGCTGTTTTTT. Looking up the rest from reference TRBV7-9 and TRBJ2-2 gives the full variable domain: DTGVSQNPRHKITKRGQNVTFRCDPISEHNRLYWYRQTLGQGPEFLTYFQNEAQLEKSRLLSDRFSAERPKGSFSTLEIQRTEQGDSAMYLCASRSGTGGTGELFFGEGSRLTVL.

The chain combines TRBV7-9 with TRBJ2-7; D gene unclear. With 1 base removed from V and 6 bases from J, the gap between germline ends came to 10 bases. The CDR3 covers 13 residues. From germline, CDR1 is SEHNR and CDR2 FQNEAQ (reference sequence). The chain's CDR3 is CASSLVSRGEQYF. The CDR3 bases are TGTGCCAGCAGCTTAGTGTCCCGCGGCGAGCAGTACTTC.